This passage covers 13 T cell receptor beta chains from one sample sequenced in a study of shared clonotypes between healthy human individuals. Libraries were prepared by immunoSEQ multiplex PCR; TCRdb keeps only in-frame clonotypes and omits some of them. The repertoire holds some 800,000 clones, with more than 85% as singletons. In the naive CD8 group, cells lacked CD45RO and were positively selected for CCR7, so terminally differentiated effector memory CD45RA+ cells were left out. Material for sequencing was naive CD8+ T cells sorted from blood. Source of these receptors: a man aged 25 to 40 in good health.

This sequence joins TRBV29-1 and TRBJ2-7; TRBD1 aligns across 11 bases. V was clipped by 6 bases and J by 5 bases; unmatched bases: 9. The CDR3 covers 14 residues. Germline loops: CDR1 SQVTM, CDR2 ANQGSEA. CDR3 nucleotide sequence: TGCAGCGTCTCGTCGGGGACAGGGGGTAACGAGCAGTACTTC. Residues: CSVSSGTGGNEQYF.

The chain uses TRBV6-6 and TRBJ1-1; D is undetermined. The V gene's germline CDR1 is MNHNY and CDR2 SVGAGI (reference sequence). V lost 5 bases, J lost 2 bases, and 6 bases lay in between. The CDR3 consists of 12 residues. The CDR3 loop is CASSLPNTEAFF. CDR3 coding DNA: TGTGCCAGCAGTCTTCCTAACACTGAAGCTTTCTTT.

The chain carries TRBV4-1 and TRBJ2-7, with D hard to call. This CDR3 is 15 amino acids long. Between the trimmed V and J ends, which lost 0 bases and 4 bases, there was a span of 13 bases. CDR1 is MGHRA and CDR2 is YSYEKL in the germline V gene. The CDR3 nucleotides are TGCGCCAGCAGCCAAGATTCTTCCGTGGGATACGAGCAGTACTTC. Translated: CASSQDSSVGYEQYF.

Concerning this clone itself: At one end, the junction sequence differs from germline, possibly due to a read error. The chain has TRBV6-8 and TRBJ2-3, with D hard to call. The germline gives CDR1 MNHGY, CDR2 SAAAGT. The CDR3 runs 8 residues. The CDR3 is CASSNSPF. DNA for the CDR3: TGTGCCAGCAGCAACTCCCCTTTT.

CDR3 region: CASSLAPAEPYEQYF. CDR3 DNA sequence: TGTGCCAGCAGCTTGGCCCCAGCGGAACCCTACGAGCAGTACTTC. The chain carries TRBV5-6 and TRBJ2-7; a possible D gene is TRBD2 (5 bases). V shed 0 bases and J shed 2 bases, with 12 bases lying between them. Looked up from germline, CDR1 is SGHDT and CDR2 is YYEEEE. The CDR3 has 15 residues.

V gene TRBV5-1 combines with J gene TRBJ2-2; 7 nucleotides align to TRBD1. Germline V CDR1 and CDR2: SGHRS, YFSETQ. CDR3 size: 14 residues. The junction had 4 bases not matched to a gene; V was cut back by 5 bases and J by 3 bases. CDR3 nucleotide sequence: TGCGCCAGCAGGTGGGACAGCTACACCGGGGAGCTGTTTTTT. Translating it yields CASRWDSYTGELFF.

This chain uses TRBV9 with TRBJ1-3; 10 bases match TRBD1. Germline trimming cut 4 bases from V and 3 bases from J; bases unmatched to any gene: 4. Germline CDR1 and CDR2: SGDLS and YYNGEE. The CDR3 spans 15 residues. CDR3: CASSKTGGYGNTIYF. For the CDR3, the DNA is TGTGCCAGCAGCAAGACAGGGGGCTATGGAAACACCATATATTTT. The complete variable domain, with remaining parts taken from reference TRBV9 and TRBJ1-3, reads DSGVTQTPKHLITATGQRVTLRCSPRSGDLSVYWYQQSLDQGLQFLIQYYNGEERAKGNILERFSAQQFPDLHSELNLSSLELGDSALYFCASSKTGGYGNTIYFGEGSWLTVV.

This clone was seen once. The CDR3 reads CARTGSGRKNEQYF. CDR3 DNA sequence: TGTGCCCGAACGGGGAGCGGGAGAAAAAACGAGCAGTACTTC. The chain links TRBV2 to TRBJ2-7; 8 bases match TRBD2. Unmatched junction bases numbered 14, after V lost 11 bases and J lost 5 bases. CDR3 size: 14 residues. Germline V gene sequence: CDR1 SNHLY, CDR2 FYNNEI.

The V gene is TRBV7-9, the J gene TRBJ2-2, with D possibly matching TRBD2 (5 bases). The CDR3 is 14 residues long. Germline loops: CDR1 SEHNR, CDR2 FQNEAQ (reference sequence). The germline V and J ends were trimmed by 0 bases and 10 bases, with 12 bases remaining between them. The CDR3 sequence is CASSLASLGEELFF. The DNA for the CDR3 is TGTGCCAGCAGCTTAGCCTCGCTGGGAGAGGAGCTGTTTTTT.

In its sample, this clone was seen once. This chain uses TRBV10-1 with TRBJ2-2; no clear D. V lost 3 bases to trimming and J lost 4 bases, with 15 bases between them. CDR1 and CDR2 (germline): WNHNN, SYGVQD (reference sequence). The CDR3 extends over 16 amino acids. The DNA for the CDR3 is TGCGCCAGCAGTGACTCATCGCATAGCCCCACCGGGGAGCTGTTTTTT. The encoded protein is CASSDSSHSPTGELFF.

V gene TRBV5-6 combines with J gene TRBJ2-7; a possible D gene is TRBD1 (6 bases). Germline V gene lookup returns CDR1 SGHDT and CDR2 YYEEEE. The CDR3 length is 15 residues. V was shortened by 0 bases and J by 4 bases, with 14 bases between the two germline ends. CDR3 sequence (DNA): TGTGCCAGCAGCTTGGGGCAGGGGCCTAGATACGAGCAGTACTTC. Amino acid sequence: CASSLGQGPRYEQYF.

The rearrangement links TRBV23-1 to TRBJ2-5; 8 nucleotides line up with TRBD1. TRBV23-1 is noted as an ORF with a role that remains uncertain. This CDR3 is built from 17 residues. V shed 0 bases and J 5 bases; nucleotides not matched to a gene: 11. The CDR3 is CASSQSFPGGRWETQYF. For the CDR3, the DNA is TGCGCCAGCAGTCAATCGTTCCCAGGGGGCCGATGGGAGACCCAGTACTTC.

The V and J genes are TRBV7-3 and TRBJ2-5; no reliable D call. V shed 1 base and J shed 3 bases, with 9 bases lying between them. The CDR3 contains 14 residues. The germline gives CDR1 SGHTA, CDR2 FQGTGA. This CDR3 is CASSLIGGEETQYF. The CDR3 DNA reads TGTGCCAGCAGCTTAATTGGTGGGGAAGAGACCCAGTACTTC.